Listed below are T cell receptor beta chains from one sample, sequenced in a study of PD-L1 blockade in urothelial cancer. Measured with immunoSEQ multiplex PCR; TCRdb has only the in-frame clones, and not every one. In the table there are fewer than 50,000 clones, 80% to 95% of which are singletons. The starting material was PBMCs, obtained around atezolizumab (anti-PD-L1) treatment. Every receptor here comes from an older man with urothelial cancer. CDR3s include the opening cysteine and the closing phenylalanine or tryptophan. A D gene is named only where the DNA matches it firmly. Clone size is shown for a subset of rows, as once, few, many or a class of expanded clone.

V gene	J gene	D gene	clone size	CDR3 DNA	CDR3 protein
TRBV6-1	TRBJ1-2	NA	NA	TGTGCCAGCAGTGAAGTATCCGGTAGTGGCTACACCTTC	CASSEVSGSGYTF
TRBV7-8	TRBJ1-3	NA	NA	TGTGCCAGCAGCTTAGGAGGGCTCTCTGGAAACACCATATATTTT	CASSLGGLSGNTIYF
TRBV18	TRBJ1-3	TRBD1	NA	TGTGCCAGCTCACCTACAGGGGGTCCTGGAAACACCATATATTTT	CASSPTGGPGNTIYF
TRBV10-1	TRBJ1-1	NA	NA	TGCGCCAGCAGTGCCCTCGGGAGGGCTGAAGCTTTCTTT	CASSALGRAEAFF
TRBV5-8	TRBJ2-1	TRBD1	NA	TGTGCCAGCAGCCACGGACAGGGTGGCAATGAGCAGTTCTTC	CASSHGQGGNEQFF
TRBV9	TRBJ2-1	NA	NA	TGTGCCAGCAGCCCCTTCAGGGGTCCCCACAACTATGAGCAGTTCTTC	CASSPFRGPHNYEQFF
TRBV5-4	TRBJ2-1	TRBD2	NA	TGTGCCAGCAGCTTGGAGGCTAGCGGGATGAGTGAGCAGTTCTTC	CASSLEASGMSEQFF
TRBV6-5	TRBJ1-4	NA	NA	TGTGCCAGCAGTCAAGAAAGGGGAAAACTGTTTTTT	CASSQERGKLFF
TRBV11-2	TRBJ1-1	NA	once	TGTGCCAGCAGACCAGATAGGGGATGGGACACTGAAGCTTTCTTT	CASRPDRGWDTEAFF
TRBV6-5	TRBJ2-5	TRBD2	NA	TGTGCCAGCAGTTCGGGACTACTGCTGGAGGCCCAGTACTTC	CASSSGLLLEAQYF
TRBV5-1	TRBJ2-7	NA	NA	TGCGCCAGCAGCCTCGACGGGGACGAGCAGTACTTC	CASSLDGDEQYF
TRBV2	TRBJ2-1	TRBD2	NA	TGTGCCAGCAGCCCTCTAGCGGGAGAGGTGGATGAGCAGTTCTTC	CASSPLAGEVDEQFF
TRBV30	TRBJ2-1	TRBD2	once	TGTGCCTGTACGGTACTAGCGGGAGGTTACAATGAGCAGTTCTTC	CACTVLAGGYNEQFF
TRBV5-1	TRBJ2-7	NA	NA	TGCGCCAGCAGCCCGGGGGACCGAACCTCCTACGAGCAGTACTTC	CASSPGDRTSYEQYF
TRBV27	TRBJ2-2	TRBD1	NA	TGTGCCAGCAGTTTATCGAATCCCCAAATCGGGACAGGATCCGGGGAGCTGTTTTTT	CASSLSNPQIGTGSGELFF